The 13 T cell receptor beta chains below were found in one sample sequenced in a study of cytomegalovirus exposure and HLA in healthy donors. Amplification used 60 Vbeta primers and 13 Jbeta primers. This table comes from immunoSEQ multiplex PCR, and its TCRdb copy is limited to in-frame clones, with some not included. In the table there are around 150,000 clones, more than 65% of which are singletons. The sequencing sample was made of PBMCs. The receptor set was obtained from a man under 40 in good health and CMV-seropositive.

The J gene is TRBJ2-2, the V gene TRBV18; 7 bases align to TRBD1. Looked up from germline, CDR1 is KGHSH and CDR2 is LQKENI. V shed 2 bases and J 9 bases; nucleotides not matched to a gene: 15. The CDR3 covers 17 residues. CDR3 amino acids: CASSPSRGGSTSRELFF. The CDR3 nucleotides read TGTGCCAGCTCACCAAGCAGAGGGGGCTCTACCTCCCGGGAGCTGTTTTTT. Full variable domain (remainder filled in from reference TRBV18 and TRBJ2-2): NAGVMQNPRHLVRRRGQEARLRCSPMKGHSHVYWYRQLPEEGLKFMVYLQKENIIDESGMPKERFSAEFPKEGPSILRIQQVVRGDSAAYFCASSPSRGGSTSRELFFGEGSRLTVL.

The chain uses TRBV11-2 and TRBJ2-7; 8 bases agree with TRBD1. The CDR3 covers 13 residues. V lost 5 bases, J lost 2 bases, and 2 bases stayed unmatched. The germline V gene encodes CDR1 SGHAT and CDR2 FQNNGV. DNA for the CDR3: TGTGCCAGCAGCCCGGGACAGGCCTACGAGCAGTACTTC. This codes for CASSPGQAYEQYF.

The chain joins TRBV7-2 to TRBJ2-1, with D maybe TRBD1 (5 bases). Germline V gene data show CDR1 as SGHTA and CDR2 as FQGNSA. Trimming stripped 5 bases from V and 15 bases from J, with 20 bases between. This CDR3 has 13 residues. DNA for the CDR3: TGTGCCAGCAGCATCCCAGGGTCCCTATGGTGGTTCTTC. Translating it yields CASSIPGSLWWFF.

The rearrangement links TRBV28 to TRBJ2-7; tentatively, D is TRBD2 (5 bases). Trimming cost V 9 bases and J 4 bases, with 19 bases left between them. This CDR3 spans 14 amino acids. The V gene's germline CDR1 is MDHEN and CDR2 SYDVKM. For the CDR3, the DNA is TGTGCCAGTTTACCGGGAAATCGGTTATACGAGCAGTACTTC. It specifies CASLPGNRLYEQYF.

The chain joins TRBV5-4 to TRBJ2-2, with TRBD2 as a possible D gene (6 bases). Germline CDR1 SGHNT, CDR2 YYREEE (reference sequence). V lost 0 bases and J lost 4, with 13 bases in between. The CDR3 contains 16 residues. The CDR3 region has the DNA TGTGCCAGCAGCTTGGGAGAGCGGGCGGGCACCGGGGAGCTGTTTTTT. Protein sequence: CASSLGERAGTGELFF.

Notes on this clone: One end of the junction is discordant with germline, which a read error may explain. The CDR3 DNA reads TGTGCCAGTAGTATTGGGCGGGACAGCCATTTT. The encoded protein is CASSIGRDSHF. The V and J genes are TRBV19 and TRBJ1-3; 7 bases match TRBD1. CDR1 and CDR2 (germline): LNHDA, SQIVND (reference sequence). CDR3 length: 11 amino acids.

The V call is TRBV4-1, the J call TRBJ2-7, with TRBD1 matching over 11 bases. The CDR3 length is 15 residues. Germline V gene sequence: CDR1 MGHRA, CDR2 YSYEKL. Trimming at V came to 2 bases and at J to 7 bases, leaving 7 bases not matched to a gene. The CDR3 nucleotides are TGCGCCAGCAGCCAATACGGGACAGGGGGACGAGAGCAGTACTTC. Amino acids: CASSQYGTGGREQYF.

The chain joins TRBV27 to TRBJ1-1; no clear D. Germline V gene lookup returns CDR1 MNHEY and CDR2 SMNVEV (reference sequence). The CDR3 totals 15 residues. V gave up 0 bases and J gave up 5 bases, with 13 bases separating them. The chain's CDR3 is CASSLSFPGGTEAFF. CDR3 DNA sequence: TGTGCCAGCAGTTTATCTTTTCCGGGAGGGACTGAAGCTTTCTTT.

This chain links TRBV6-5 with TRBJ1-6, with 8 positions matching TRBD1. The CDR3 spans 16 residues. Germline CDR1 and CDR2: MNHEY and SVGAGI. The V segment lost 0 bases and the J segment 6 bases; nucleotides outside the gene matches: 4. CDR3 sequence (DNA): TGTGCCAGCAGTTACTCGCTCAGGGGGCGTAATTCACCCCTCCACTTT. Protein: CASSYSLRGRNSPLHF.

As for this clone: The germline gene is not matched at one end of the junction; a read error may be the cause. The CDR3 nucleotides are TGTTCCAGCAGCCAACAACAGGGGGCGGGCTACCAGCCCCAGCATTTT. Protein product: CSSSQQQGAGYQPQHF. V gene TRBV7-9 combines with J gene TRBJ1-5; 9 bases are a match to TRBD1. CDR1 is SEHNR, CDR2 FQNEAQ, per germline (reference sequence). The CDR3 covers 16 residues. Combining the CDR3 with reference TRBV7-9 and TRBJ1-5 gives the whole variable domain DTGVSQNPRHKITKRGQNVTFRCDPISEHNRLYWYRQTLGQGPEFLTYFQNEAQLEKSRLLSDRFSAERPKGSFSTLEIQRTEQGDSAMYLCSSSQQQGAGYQPQHFGDGTRLSIL.

This clone was found a few times. The chain combines TRBV9 with TRBJ2-7, with D maybe TRBD2 (5 bases). Germline V gene lookup returns CDR1 SGDLS and CDR2 YYNGEE. This CDR3 comprises 14 residues. V was pared by 4 bases and J by 4 bases, with 15 bases between. The CDR3 protein is CASSPISASYEQYF. The CDR3 region has the DNA TGTGCCAGCAGCCCTATTAGCGCCTCTTACGAGCAGTACTTC.

The chain joins TRBV18 to TRBJ1-1; D not certain. The CDR3 covers 16 residues. V was clipped by 0 bases and J by 0 bases, with 11 bases between them. Germline CDR1 KGHSH, CDR2 LQKENI. CDR3: CASSPPLTAMNTEAFF. CDR3 coding DNA: TGTGCCAGCTCACCACCGTTAACAGCCATGAACACTGAAGCTTTCTTT. Supplemented by reference TRBV18 and TRBJ1-1, the full variable domain reads NAGVMQNPRHLVRRRGQEARLRCSPMKGHSHVYWYRQLPEEGLKFMVYLQKENIIDESGMPKERFSAEFPKEGPSILRIQQVVRGDSAAYFCASSPPLTAMNTEAFFGQGTRLTVV.

The chain is built from TRBV28 and TRBJ2-6; no reliable D call. The CDR3 has 16 residues. The V and J ends lost 2 bases and 0 bases respectively, with 8 bases between them. The germline gives CDR1 MDHEN, CDR2 SYDVKM. DNA of the CDR3: TGTGCCAGCAGTTTAGAGGCGGACTCTGGGGCCAACGTCCTGACTTTC. This translates into CASSLEADSGANVLTF.